This T cell receptor (beta chain) was identified in a study of spatial heterogeneity in lung cancer. Study findings and constraints: Ubiquitous expanded tumor TCRs surfaced in blood more at resection than they did at follow-up.

This clonotype was counted between two and nine times. What it binds is unknown. The V end lost 2 bases, the J end lost 5 bases, and 10 bases lay between the germline ends. The CDR3 consists of 13 residues. In germline, CDR1 is SGHRS, CDR2 YFSETQ. MiXCR, applied by TCRdb to the 5' RACE reads, yields one record per CDR3 protein. The sample shows about 39,000 distinct CDR3 sequences, about 5.8% of them seen only once. Time point described: sample taken at primary tumor resection. Extraction of whole RNA from tumor, nontumor lung or frozen PBMC preceded unsorted sequencing. The donor group consisted of roughly 76 patients who had untreated, early-stage non-small cell lung cancer.

Material: PBMCs, obtained at surgery. This TCR came from a male donor with early-stage non-small cell lung cancer. V usage is TRBV5-1 and J usage is TRBJ2-5; D gene ambiguous. CDR3 sequence (DNA): TGCGCCAGCAGCTTAGGAGAACGGGAGACCCAGTACTTC. The encoded protein is CASSLGERETQYF.